A single sample gave rise to the 4 T cell receptor beta chains below, sequenced in a study of blood T cells in healthy people across ages. A second PCR of 7 to 11 cycles used a sample-barcoded 5' primer and a J-beta primer mix. TCRdb ran MiXCR on the 5' RACE reads and lists one entry per CDR3 protein. The top ten clones hold 9.4% of a sample with approximately 760,000 distinct CDR3 sequences, 20% to 30% of them seen once. The sample was also linked to a second study, of T cells of mothers and their children.

The sample was blood. The receptor set was obtained from a boy aged 5-17 years in good health.

The V call is TRBV15, the J call TRBJ1-6, with TRBD1 matching over 7 bases. The CDR3 has 16 residues. The germline gives CDR1 LNHNV, CDR2 YYDKDF (reference sequence). V gave up 2 bases and J gave up 9 bases; unmatched junction bases: 10. The CDR3 here is CATSRKSGTAGSPLHF. As DNA, the CDR3 is TGTGCCACCAGCAGAAAGAGCGGGACAGCGGGTTCACCCCTCCACTTT.

This clonotype was counted between two and nine times. The chain is built from TRBV20-1 and TRBJ2-7; 10 nucleotides agree with TRBD2. The CDR3 runs to 13 residues. Germline V gene data show CDR1 as DFQATT and CDR2 as SNEGSKA (reference sequence). Unmatched junction bases numbered 6, after V lost 6 bases and J lost 4 bases. The CDR3 DNA follows: TGCAGTGCCACGCTAGCGGGAGCGTACGAGCAGTACTTC. Translating gives CSATLAGAYEQYF.

This clonotype was counted between two and nine times. This chain uses TRBV5-1 with TRBJ1-4; the D gene is possibly TRBD1 (5 bases). The V end was cut by 4 bases, the J end by 8 bases, with 15 bases between. The CDR3 is 14 amino acids. Germline V gene lookup returns CDR1 SGHRS and CDR2 YFSETQ. CDR3 residues: CASSQWQGAEKLFF. The DNA for the CDR3 is TGCGCCAGCAGCCAGTGGCAGGGAGCGGAAAAACTGTTTTTT.

This clonotype has just a few counts. This CDR3 is CASSPNVGAGTDTQYF. For the CDR3, the DNA is TGTGCCAGCAGCCCCAACGTCGGGGCCGGCACAGATACGCAGTATTTT. J is TRBJ2-3 and V is TRBV5-4; D assignment may be TRBD1 or TRBD2 (5 bases each). The CDR3 covers 16 residues. The V gene's germline CDR1 is SGHNT and CDR2 YYREEE (reference sequence). The V and J ends lost 4 bases and 1 base respectively, with 16 bases between them. Based on the CDR3 plus reference TRBV5-4 and TRBJ2-3, the full variable domain is ETGVTQSPTHLIKTRGQQVTLRCSSQSGHNTVSWYQQALGQGPQFIFQYYREEENGRGNFPPRFSGLQFPNYSSELNVNALELDDSALYLCASSPNVGAGTDTQYFGPGTRLTVL.